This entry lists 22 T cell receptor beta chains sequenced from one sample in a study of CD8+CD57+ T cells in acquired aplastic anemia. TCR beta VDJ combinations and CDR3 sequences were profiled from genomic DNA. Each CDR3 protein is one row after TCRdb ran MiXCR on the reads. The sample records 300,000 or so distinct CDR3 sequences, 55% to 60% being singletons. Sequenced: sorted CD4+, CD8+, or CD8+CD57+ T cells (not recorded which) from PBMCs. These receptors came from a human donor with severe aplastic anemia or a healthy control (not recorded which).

The CDR3 DNA follows: TGTGCCAGCTCACTCAAGGACTCGGAGACCCAGTACTTC. Translation gives CASSLKDSETQYF. The gene calls are TRBV18 and TRBJ2-5, with TRBD2 as a possible D gene (5 bases). V lost 4 bases and J 5 bases, leaving 11 bases between the germline ends. The CDR3 length is 13 residues. Germline loops: CDR1 KGHSH, CDR2 LQKENI.

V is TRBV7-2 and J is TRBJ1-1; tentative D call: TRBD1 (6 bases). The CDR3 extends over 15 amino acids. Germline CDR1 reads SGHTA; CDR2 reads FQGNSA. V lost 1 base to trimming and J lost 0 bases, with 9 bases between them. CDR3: CASSLGRGVNTEAFF. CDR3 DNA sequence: TGTGCCAGCAGCTTAGGGAGGGGGGTGAACACTGAAGCTTTCTTT.

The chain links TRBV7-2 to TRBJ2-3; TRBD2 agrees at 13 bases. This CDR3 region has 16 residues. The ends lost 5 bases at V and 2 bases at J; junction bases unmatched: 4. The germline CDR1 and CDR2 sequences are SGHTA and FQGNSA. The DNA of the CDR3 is TGTGCCAGCAGCGCGGGACTAGCGGGGTTCACAGATACGCAGTATTTT. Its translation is CASSAGLAGFTDTQYF.

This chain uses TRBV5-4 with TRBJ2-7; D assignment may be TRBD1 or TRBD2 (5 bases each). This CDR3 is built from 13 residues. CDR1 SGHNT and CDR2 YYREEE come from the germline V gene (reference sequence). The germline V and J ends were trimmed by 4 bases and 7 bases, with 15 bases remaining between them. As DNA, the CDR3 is TGTGCCAGCAGCCCGGGGACGATTAATGAGCAGTACTTC. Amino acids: CASSPGTINEQYF.

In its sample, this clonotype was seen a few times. CDR3 coding DNA: TGTGCCAGCAGTACTACGTCATACGAGCAGTACTTC. It yields the protein CASSTTSYEQYF. The chain couples TRBV6-6 to TRBJ2-7, with D unresolved. The CDR3 is made up of 12 amino acids. Germline CDR1 is MNHNY and CDR2 is SVGAGI (reference sequence). V was shortened by 5 bases and J by 4 bases, with 9 bases between the two germline ends.

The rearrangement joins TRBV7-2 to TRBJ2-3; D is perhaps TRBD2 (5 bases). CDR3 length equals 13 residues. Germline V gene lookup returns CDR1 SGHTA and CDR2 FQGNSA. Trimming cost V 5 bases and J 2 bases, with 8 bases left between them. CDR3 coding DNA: TGTGCCAGCAGCCCCGGACTCACAGATACGCAGTATTTT. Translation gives CASSPGLTDTQYF.

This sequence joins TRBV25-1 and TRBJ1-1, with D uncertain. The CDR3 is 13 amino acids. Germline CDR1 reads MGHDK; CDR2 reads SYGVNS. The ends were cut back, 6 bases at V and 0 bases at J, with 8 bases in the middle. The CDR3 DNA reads TGTGCCAGCAGAAGGGAGATGAACACTGAAGCTTTCTTT. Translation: CASRREMNTEAFF.

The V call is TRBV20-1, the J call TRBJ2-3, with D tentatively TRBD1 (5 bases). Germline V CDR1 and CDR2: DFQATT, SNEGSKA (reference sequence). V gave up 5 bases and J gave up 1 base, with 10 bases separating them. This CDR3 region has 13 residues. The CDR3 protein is CSAYGRGTDTQYF. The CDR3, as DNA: TGCAGTGCTTATGGCAGGGGCACAGATACGCAGTATTTT.

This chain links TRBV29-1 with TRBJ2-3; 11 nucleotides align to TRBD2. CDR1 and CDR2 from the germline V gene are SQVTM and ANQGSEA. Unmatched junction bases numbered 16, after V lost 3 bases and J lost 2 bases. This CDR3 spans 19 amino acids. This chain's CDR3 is CSVDLASGRNQDNTDTQYF. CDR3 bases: TGCAGCGTTGACTTGGCTAGCGGGAGGAACCAGGATAACACAGATACGCAGTATTTT.

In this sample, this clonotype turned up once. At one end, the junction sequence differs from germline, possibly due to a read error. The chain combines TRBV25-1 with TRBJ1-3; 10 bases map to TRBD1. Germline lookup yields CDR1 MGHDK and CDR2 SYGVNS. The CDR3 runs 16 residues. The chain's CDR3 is CASSETGGTSGNTIYF. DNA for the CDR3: TGTGCCAGCAGTGAGACAGGGGGCACCTCTGGGAACACCATATATTTT.

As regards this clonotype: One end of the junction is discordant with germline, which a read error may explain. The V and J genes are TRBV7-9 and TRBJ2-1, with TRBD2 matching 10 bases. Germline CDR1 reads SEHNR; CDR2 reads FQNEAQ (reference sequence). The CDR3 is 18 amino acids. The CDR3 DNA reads TGTGCCAGCAGCCCGCACCGTCCTAGCGGGAGCTCCTACAATGGGCAGTTCTTC. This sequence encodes CASSPHRPSGSSYNGQFF.

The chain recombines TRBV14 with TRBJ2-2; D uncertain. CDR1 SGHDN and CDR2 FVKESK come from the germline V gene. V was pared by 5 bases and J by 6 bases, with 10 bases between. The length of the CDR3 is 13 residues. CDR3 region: CASSSFIAGELFF. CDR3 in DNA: TGTGCCAGCAGCAGCTTCATCGCCGGGGAGCTGTTTTTT.

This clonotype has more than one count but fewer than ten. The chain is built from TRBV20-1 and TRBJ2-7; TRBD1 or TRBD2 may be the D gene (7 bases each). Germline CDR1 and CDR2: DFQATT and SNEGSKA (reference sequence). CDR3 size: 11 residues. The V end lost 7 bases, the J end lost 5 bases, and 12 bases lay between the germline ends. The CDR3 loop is CSVRGGNEQYF. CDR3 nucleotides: TGCAGTGTCAGGGGGGGGAACGAGCAGTACTTC.

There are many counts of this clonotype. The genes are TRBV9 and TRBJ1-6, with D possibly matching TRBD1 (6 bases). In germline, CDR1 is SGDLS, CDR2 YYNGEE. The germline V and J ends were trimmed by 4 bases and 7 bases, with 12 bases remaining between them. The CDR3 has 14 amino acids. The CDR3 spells CASSSAGGNSPLHF. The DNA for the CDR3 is TGTGCCAGCAGCTCGGCGGGGGGCAATTCACCCCTCCACTTT.

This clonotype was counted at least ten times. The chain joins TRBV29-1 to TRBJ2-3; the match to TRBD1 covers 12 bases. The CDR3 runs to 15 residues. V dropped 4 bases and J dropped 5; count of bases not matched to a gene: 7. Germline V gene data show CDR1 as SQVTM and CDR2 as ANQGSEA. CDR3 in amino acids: CSVAGTGGAGDTQYF. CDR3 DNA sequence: TGCAGCGTTGCAGGGACAGGGGGCGCGGGAGATACGCAGTATTTT.

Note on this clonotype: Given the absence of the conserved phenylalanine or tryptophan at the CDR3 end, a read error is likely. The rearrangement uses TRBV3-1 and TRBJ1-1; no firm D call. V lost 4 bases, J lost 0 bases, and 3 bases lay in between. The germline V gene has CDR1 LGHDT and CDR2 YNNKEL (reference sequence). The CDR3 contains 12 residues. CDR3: CASSRMNTEAFL. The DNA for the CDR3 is TGTGCCAGCAGCCGCATGAACACTGAAGCTTTCCTT.

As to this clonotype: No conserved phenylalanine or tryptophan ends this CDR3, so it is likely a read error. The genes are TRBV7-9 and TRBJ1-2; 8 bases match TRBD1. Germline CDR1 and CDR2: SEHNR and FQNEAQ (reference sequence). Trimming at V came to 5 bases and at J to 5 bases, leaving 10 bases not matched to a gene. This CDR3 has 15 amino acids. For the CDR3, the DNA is TGTGCCAGCAGCCCTGAGGCCACAGGGGGTTATGGCTACACCTCC. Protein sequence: CASSPEATGGYGYTS.

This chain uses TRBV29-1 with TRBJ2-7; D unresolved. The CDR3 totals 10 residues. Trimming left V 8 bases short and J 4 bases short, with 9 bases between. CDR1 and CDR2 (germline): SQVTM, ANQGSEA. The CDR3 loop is CSLWGYEQYF. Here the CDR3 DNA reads TGCAGCTTATGGGGTTACGAGCAGTACTTC.

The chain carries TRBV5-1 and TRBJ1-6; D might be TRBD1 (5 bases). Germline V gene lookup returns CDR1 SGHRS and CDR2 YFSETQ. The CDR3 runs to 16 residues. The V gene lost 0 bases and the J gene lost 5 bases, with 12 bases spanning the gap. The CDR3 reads CASSLARDGDNSPLHF. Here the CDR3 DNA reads TGCGCCAGCAGCTTGGCCAGGGACGGAGATAATTCACCCCTCCACTTT.

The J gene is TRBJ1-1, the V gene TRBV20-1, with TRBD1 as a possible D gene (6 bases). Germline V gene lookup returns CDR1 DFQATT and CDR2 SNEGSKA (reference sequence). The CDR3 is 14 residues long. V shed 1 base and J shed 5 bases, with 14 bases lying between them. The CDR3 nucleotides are TGCAGTGCTAGAGGGGTACAGGGTTCAACTGAAGCTTTCTTT. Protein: CSARGVQGSTEAFF.

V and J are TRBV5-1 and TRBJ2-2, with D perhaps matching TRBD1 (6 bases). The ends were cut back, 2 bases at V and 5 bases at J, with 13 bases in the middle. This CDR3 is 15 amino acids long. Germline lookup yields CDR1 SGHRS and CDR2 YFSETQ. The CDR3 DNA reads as TGCGCCAGCAGCTTCAACAGGGATAGGACCGGGGAGCTGTTTTTT. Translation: CASSFNRDRTGELFF.

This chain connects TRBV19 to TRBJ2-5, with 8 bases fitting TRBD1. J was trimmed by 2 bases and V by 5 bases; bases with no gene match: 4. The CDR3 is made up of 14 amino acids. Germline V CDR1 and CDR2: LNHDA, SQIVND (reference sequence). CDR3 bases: TGTGCCAGTAGTTCCCACAGGGGGCAAGAGACCCAGTACTTC. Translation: CASSSHRGQETQYF.